This T cell receptor (beta chain) was retrieved from a study of control samples from healthy donors and cancer patients. Profiling relied on immunoSEQ multiplex PCR, and the TCRdb table lists in-frame clones only, not all of them. Here the sample spans roughly 400,000 clones, 75% to 95% being singletons. Sequenced sample: PBMCs. This receptor was obtained from a middle-aged man with head and neck cancer.

The CDR3 here is CSVEVETQYF. The CDR3 nucleotides read TGCAGCGTTGAGGTGGAGACCCAGTACTTC. The chain links TRBV29-1 to TRBJ2-5; no clear D gene. Germline assignment: CDR1 SQVTM and CDR2 ANQGSEA. The CDR3 is made up of 10 amino acids. Trimming took off 3 bases at V and 5 bases at J, with 4 bases between the two ends.